The TCR beta chain under discussion was sequenced for a study of Graves' ophthalmopathy and Graves' hyperthyroidism. Study as a whole: Peripheral blood was collected at initial diagnosis, before any treatment.

Researchers took RNA transcripts and amplified TCR beta CDR3 regions from them. The library came from an HTBI-primed first-round RT-PCR and a second-round multiplex PCR. From the multiplex PCR reads, TCRdb called clonotypes with MiXCR, one entry per CDR3 protein. This sample has approximately 640,000 distinct CDR3 sequences; roughly 41% occur once, and the top ten carry roughly 3%. Trimming left V 1 base short and J 5 bases short, with 11 bases between. From germline, CDR1 is SGHTA and CDR2 FQGNSA. This CDR3 spans 14 amino acids. This clonotype was seen many times. Sample: peripheral blood. V usage is TRBV7-2 and J usage is TRBJ2-5, with D possibly matching TRBD2 (5 bases). The clonotype was recovered from an adult man with Graves' ophthalmopathy. CDR3 DNA: TGTGCCAGCAGCTTAGGAGGGATTTCCGAGACCCAGTACTTC. It specifies CASSLGGISETQYF. The full variable domain, completed using reference TRBV7-2 and TRBJ2-5, is GAGVSQSPSNKVTEKGKDVELRCDPISGHTALYWYRQSLGQGLEFLIYFQGNSAPDKSGLPSDRFSAERTGGSVSTLTIQRTQQEDSAVYLCASSLGGISETQYFGPGTRLLVL.